This passage covers 27 T cell receptor beta chains from one sample sequenced in a study of identical twins. TCRdb re-derived calls from the 5' RACE reads in MiXCR, one entry per CDR3 protein. The profile shows roughly 1.6 million distinct CDR3 sequences, about 30% of them singletons. Sequencing input: cord blood. These TCRs come from a newborn girl in good health.

The gene calls are TRBV2 and TRBJ1-5; D unresolved. This CDR3 is 13 amino acids long. V was cut by 5 bases and J by 3 bases, with 8 bases left in between. Germline V lookup: CDR1 SNHLY, CDR2 FYNNEI. The CDR3 DNA sequence: TGTGCCAGCAGTACAGCGCCCAATCAGCCCCAGCATTTT. Its protein product is CASSTAPNQPQHF.

This clonotype was counted between two and nine times. The rearrangement links TRBV2 to TRBJ2-3; TRBD2 matches 8 bases. With 3 bases clipped from V and 4 bases from J, the junction kept 15 bases outside the gene matches. CDR1 is SNHLY and CDR2 is FYNNEI in the germline V gene. The CDR3 is 18 residues long. The CDR3 sequence: CASSDLGRSGIEPDTQYF. The CDR3 DNA reads TGTGCCAGCAGTGATCTCGGTCGTAGCGGGATTGAGCCAGATACGCAGTATTTT.

The chain links TRBV9 to TRBJ2-7, with D uncertain. The CDR3 totals 15 residues. V lost 0 bases, J lost 0 bases, and 10 bases lay in between. Germline V gene data show CDR1 as SGDLS and CDR2 as YYNGEE. CDR3 sequence reads: CASSVGYDSSYEQYF. CDR3 DNA: TGTGCCAGCAGCGTAGGGTATGATAGCTCCTACGAGCAGTACTTC.

V gene TRBV7-8 combines with J gene TRBJ1-6, with 11 bases identical to TRBD1. The CDR3 loop spans 19 amino acids. V lost 1 base to trimming and J lost 10 bases; unmatched junction nucleotides: 15. Germline V lookup: CDR1 SGHVS, CDR2 FQNEAQ. Written as DNA, the CDR3 is TGTGCCAGCAGCTTAGGCACGGACAGGGGGCGCGTAATTCGATCACCCCTCCACTTT. Amino acid sequence: CASSLGTDRGRVIRSPLHF.

The V call is TRBV19, the J call TRBJ2-7; 11 bases are a match to TRBD2. The V and J ends lost 11 bases and 7 bases, in that order; junction bases with no gene match: 13. This CDR3 region has 14 residues. Germline lookup yields CDR1 LNHDA and CDR2 SQIVND (reference sequence). The chain's CDR3 is CAPKLSGGANEQYF. CDR3 nucleotide sequence: TGTGCCCCCAAACTTAGCGGGGGGGCGAATGAGCAGTACTTC.

This rearrangement joins TRBV6-1 to TRBJ2-1, with TRBD2 matching 10 bases. This CDR3 comprises 16 residues. CDR1 and CDR2 (germline): MNHNS, SASEGT. The trim removed 6 bases at V and 0 bases at J, leaving 5 bases unmatched. CDR3 sequence reads: CASRGASGSSYNEQFF. For the CDR3, the DNA is TGTGCCAGCAGAGGAGCTAGCGGGAGCTCCTACAATGAGCAGTTCTTC.

The chain uses TRBV28 and TRBJ2-3; D not certain. This CDR3 has 12 amino acids. The germline V and J ends were trimmed by 8 bases and 4 bases, with 10 bases remaining between them. CDR1 and CDR2 from the germline V gene are MDHEN and SYDVKM. The DNA for the CDR3 is TGTGCCAGCGGCAGTAGCCCAGATACGCAGTATTTT. This sequence encodes CASGSSPDTQYF.

This clonotype was observed a few times. The chain has TRBV2 and TRBJ1-2, with D possibly TRBD1 on 6 matching bases. V was trimmed by 6 bases and J by 9 bases, leaving 20 bases between them. The CDR3 loop spans 14 amino acids. Germline-derived CDR1 and CDR2 are SNHLY and FYNNEI. CDR3 amino acids: CASSDDRILVSYTF. CDR3 nucleotide sequence: TGTGCCAGCAGCGACGACAGGATCCTTGTTAGCTACACCTTC.

The rearrangement uses TRBV3-1 and TRBJ2-1; D gene uncertain. This CDR3 has 17 residues. V shed 1 base and J shed 0 bases, with 13 bases lying between them. Germline loops: CDR1 LGHDT, CDR2 YNNKEL (reference sequence). The CDR3 region is CASSQGYVPSSYNEQFF. DNA for the CDR3: TGTGCCAGCAGCCAAGGGTACGTCCCGAGCTCCTACAATGAGCAGTTCTTC.

This clonotype was counted only a few times. The chain uses TRBV6-1 and TRBJ2-1; 10 bases agree with TRBD2. This CDR3 region has 18 residues. The germline CDR1 and CDR2 sequences are MNHNS and SASEGT. The ends lost 6 bases at V and 10 bases at J; junction bases unmatched: 21. DNA of the CDR3: TGTGCCAGCAGACCGGGCTATAGCGGGGGGTCGCAAATGGACGAGCAGTTCTTC. Protein sequence: CASRPGYSGGSQMDEQFF.

V is TRBV6-5 and J is TRBJ2-1; 8 bases are a match to TRBD2. This CDR3 has 15 amino acids. V trimming: 2 bases; J trimming: 5 bases; junction bases outside the gene matches: 5. Germline CDR1 reads MNHEY; CDR2 reads SVGAGI. Written as DNA, the CDR3 is TGTGCCAGCAGTTACGGACTAGCATCAAACAATGAGCAGTTCTTC. Protein sequence: CASSYGLASNNEQFF.

This sequence joins TRBV28 and TRBJ2-7; a possible D gene is TRBD1 (6 bases). CDR1 and CDR2 from the germline V gene are MDHEN and SYDVKM. V was pared by 8 bases and J by 0 bases, with 11 bases between. The CDR3 has 13 residues. This CDR3 is CASGQSSSYEQYF. The CDR3 DNA follows: TGTGCCAGCGGACAGAGTAGCTCCTACGAGCAGTACTTC.

This clonotype appeared a few times. This chain connects TRBV18 to TRBJ2-4; 8 nucleotides match TRBD2. V lost 6 bases to trimming and J lost 5 bases; unmatched junction nucleotides: 9. CDR1 KGHSH and CDR2 LQKENI come from the germline V gene. This CDR3 is 15 amino acids long. The CDR3 reads CASSSRLARENIQYF. As DNA, the CDR3 is TGTGCCAGCTCGTCTCGACTAGCGCGGGAAAACATTCAGTACTTC. The whole variable domain, filled in from reference TRBV18 and TRBJ2-4, reads NAGVMQNPRHLVRRRGQEARLRCSPMKGHSHVYWYRQLPEEGLKFMVYLQKENIIDESGMPKERFSAEFPKEGPSILRIQQVVRGDSAAYFCASSSRLARENIQYFGAGTRLSVL.

This chain connects TRBV6-1 to TRBJ2-4; no clear D gene. The J call may be in error: the DNA end matches TRBJ2-5 better. Germline V gene data show CDR1 as MNHNS and CDR2 as SASEGT. CDR3 length: 12 residues. CDR3 nucleotides: TGTGCCAGCAGCTGGCGGCTGGAGACCCAGTACTTC. The encoded protein is CASSWRLETQYF.

This clonotype was detected only a few times. This may arise from a read error, as a much more abundant clone is one base away. V is TRBV9 and J is TRBJ2-3, with 8 positions matching TRBD2. Looked up from germline, CDR1 is SGDLS and CDR2 is YYNGEE. The ends lost 1 base at V and 4 bases at J; junction bases unmatched: 2. The CDR3 totals 14 residues. CDR3 region: CASSVSGGPDTQYF. DNA for the CDR3: TGTGCCAGCAGCGTATCGGGGGGGCCAGATACGCAGTATTTT.

This clonotype was seen a few times. The chain is built from TRBV9 and TRBJ2-1; TRBD2 matches 12 bases. CDR1 is SGDLS and CDR2 is YYNGEE in the germline V gene. V lost 3 bases and J lost 4; bases outside the gene matches: 5. The CDR3 sequence is 16 residues long. The CDR3 protein is CASSAGLAGLYNEQFF. CDR3 coding DNA: TGTGCCAGCAGCGCAGGACTAGCGGGGTTGTACAATGAGCAGTTCTTC.

J is TRBJ2-1 and V is TRBV15; 7 bases line up with TRBD2. The germline CDR1 and CDR2 sequences are LNHNV and YYDKDF (reference sequence). This CDR3 contains 16 residues. V shed 3 bases, J shed 4 bases, and the junction held 9 bases outside the gene matches. The chain's CDR3 is CATSRSSASGYNEQFF. The CDR3 region has the DNA TGTGCCACCAGCAGGAGTTCGGCTAGCGGTTACAATGAGCAGTTCTTC.

This clonotype has a count of ten or more. The V call is TRBV11-2, the J call TRBJ2-3; D remains unclear. Germline V gene sequence: CDR1 SGHAT, CDR2 FQNNGV. The CDR3 consists of 14 residues. V was cut by 4 bases and J by 5 bases, with 13 bases left in between. CDR3 DNA sequence: TGTGCCAGCAGCTATCAAGGCCGGATAGATACGCAGTATTTT. It specifies CASSYQGRIDTQYF.

This chain joins TRBV2 and TRBJ1-2; perhaps TRBD1 as D (6 bases). V was trimmed by 5 bases and J by 4 bases, leaving 20 bases between them. This CDR3 is built from 16 residues. From germline, CDR1 is SNHLY and CDR2 FYNNEI. The CDR3 bases are TGTGCCAGCAGTCTAGAACGGGACACCCGAACCTATGGCTACACCTTC. It translates to CASSLERDTRTYGYTF.

The chain recombines TRBV5-4 with TRBJ2-3, with 7 bases identical to TRBD2. This CDR3 has 15 residues. Germline-derived CDR1 and CDR2 are SGHNT and YYREEE (reference sequence). Trimming removed 1 base from V and 6 bases from J; junction bases left unmatched: 8. The chain's CDR3 is CASSLRGGSLDTQYF. CDR3 nucleotides: TGTGCCAGCAGCTTGAGGGGCGGGAGCTTGGATACGCAGTATTTT. The variable domain in full, completed from reference TRBV5-4 and TRBJ2-3, reads ETGVTQSPTHLIKTRGQQVTLRCSSQSGHNTVSWYQQALGQGPQFIFQYYREEENGRGNFPPRFSGLQFPNYSSELNVNALELDDSALYLCASSLRGGSLDTQYFGPGTRLTVL.

The chain links TRBV18 to TRBJ1-1; 7 bases align to TRBD1. There are 14 residues in the CDR3. Germline loops: CDR1 KGHSH, CDR2 LQKENI. Unmatched junction bases numbered 2, after V lost 3 bases and J lost 1 base. As DNA, the CDR3 is TGTGCCAGCTCACCCAACAGGGGGAACACTGAAGCTTTCTTT. This codes for CASSPNRGNTEAFF. Combining the CDR3 with reference TRBV18 and TRBJ1-1 gives the whole variable domain NAGVMQNPRHLVRRRGQEARLRCSPMKGHSHVYWYRQLPEEGLKFMVYLQKENIIDESGMPKERFSAEFPKEGPSILRIQQVVRGDSAAYFCASSPNRGNTEAFFGQGTRLTVV.

This clonotype was recorded many times. The chain carries TRBV29-1 and TRBJ1-2; D is ambiguous. This CDR3 has 8 residues. Trimming took off 3 bases at V and 8 bases at J, with 1 base between the two ends. Germline V gene data show CDR1 as SQVTM and CDR2 as ANQGSEA. CDR3 sequence reads: CSVEGYTF. CDR3 nucleotide sequence: TGCAGCGTTGAGGGCTACACCTTC.

The chain recombines TRBV3-1 with TRBJ2-3, with 9 bases matching TRBD1. Per germline, CDR1 LGHDT and CDR2 YNNKEL (reference sequence). Losses at the gene ends were 0 bases for V and 3 bases for J; bases not matched to a gene: 7. This CDR3 comprises 17 residues. CDR3 loop: CASSQDLRDRETDTQYF. CDR3 in DNA: TGTGCCAGCAGCCAAGATTTGAGGGACAGGGAAACAGATACGCAGTATTTT.

As to this clonotype: An end of the junction does not agree with germline; a read error may underlie this. The V and J genes are TRBV20-1 and TRBJ2-4; TRBD2 matches at 9 bases. The CDR3 is made up of 15 amino acids. Germline loops: CDR1 DFQATT, CDR2 SNEGSKA (reference sequence). The CDR3 reads CSARDLAGESYGQYF. The CDR3 nucleotides read TGCAGTGCCAGAGATTTAGCGGGAGAATCCTACGGGCAGTACTTC.

This clonotype occurred a few times. This chain connects TRBV6-5 to TRBJ2-7, with TRBD1 identical over 8 bases. The V gene's germline CDR1 is MNHEY and CDR2 SVGAGI. The CDR3 runs to 13 residues. V gave up 7 bases and J gave up 2 bases; unmatched junction bases: 4. CDR3 bases: TGTGCCAGCATCTCGACAGGGGCCTACGAGCAGTACTTC. Translated: CASISTGAYEQYF.

In its sample, this clonotype was seen a few times. V is TRBV7-8 and J is TRBJ2-7, with 9 bases lining up with TRBD1. V gave up 1 base and J gave up 3 bases; unmatched junction bases: 7. The CDR3 is 16 amino acids. Germline assignment: CDR1 SGHVS and CDR2 FQNEAQ. Here the CDR3 reads CASSLDLTGGYYEQYF. The CDR3 nucleotides read TGTGCCAGCAGCTTAGACCTTACAGGGGGCTACTACGAGCAGTACTTC.

This clonotype has a handful of counts. The rearrangement uses TRBV6-5 and TRBJ1-2, with 9 positions matching TRBD1. This CDR3 spans 14 amino acids. From germline, CDR1 is MNHEY and CDR2 SVGAGI. V lost 5 bases to trimming and J lost 3 bases; unmatched junction nucleotides: 4. The CDR3 spells CASSRDRVHYGYTF. The CDR3 coding sequence is TGTGCCAGCAGTCGGGACAGGGTACACTATGGCTACACCTTC.